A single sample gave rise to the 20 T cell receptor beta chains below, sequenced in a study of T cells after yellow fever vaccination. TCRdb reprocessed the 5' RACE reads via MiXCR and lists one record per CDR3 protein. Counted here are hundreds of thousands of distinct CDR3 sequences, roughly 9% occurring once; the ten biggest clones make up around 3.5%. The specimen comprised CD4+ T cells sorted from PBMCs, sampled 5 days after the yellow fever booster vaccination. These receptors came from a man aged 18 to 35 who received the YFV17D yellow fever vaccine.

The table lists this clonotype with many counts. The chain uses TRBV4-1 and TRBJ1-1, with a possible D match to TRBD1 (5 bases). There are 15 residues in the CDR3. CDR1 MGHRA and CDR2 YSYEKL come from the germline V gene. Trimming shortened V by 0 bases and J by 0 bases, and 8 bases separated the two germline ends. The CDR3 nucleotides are TGCGCCAGCAGCCAAGATGAGGGGATGAACACTGAAGCTTTCTTT. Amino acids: CASSQDEGMNTEAFF.

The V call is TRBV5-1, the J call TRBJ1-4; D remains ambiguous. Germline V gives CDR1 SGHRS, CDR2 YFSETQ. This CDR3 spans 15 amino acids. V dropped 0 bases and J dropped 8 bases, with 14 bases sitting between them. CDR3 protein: CASSLGRASLEKLFF. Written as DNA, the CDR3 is TGCGCCAGCAGCTTGGGCCGGGCATCACTGGAAAAACTGTTTTTT. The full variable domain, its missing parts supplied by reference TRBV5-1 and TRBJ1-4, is KAGVTQTPRYLIKTRGQQVTLSCSPISGHRSVSWYQQTPGQGLQFLFEYFSETQRNKGNFPGRFSGRQFSNSRSEMNVSTLELGDSALYLCASSLGRASLEKLFFGSGTQLSVL.

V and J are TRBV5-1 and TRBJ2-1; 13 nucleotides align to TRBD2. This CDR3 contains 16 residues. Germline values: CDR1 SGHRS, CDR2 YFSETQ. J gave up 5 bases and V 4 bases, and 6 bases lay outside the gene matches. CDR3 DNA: TGCGCCAGCAGCATGGGACTAGCGGGGTACCACAATGAGCAGTTCTTC. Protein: CASSMGLAGYHNEQFF.

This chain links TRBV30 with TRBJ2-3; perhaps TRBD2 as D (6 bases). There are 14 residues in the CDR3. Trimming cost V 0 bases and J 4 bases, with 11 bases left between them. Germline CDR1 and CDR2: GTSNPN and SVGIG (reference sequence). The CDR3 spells CAWSVLAVPDTQYF. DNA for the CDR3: TGTGCCTGGAGTGTATTAGCGGTCCCAGATACGCAGTATTTT. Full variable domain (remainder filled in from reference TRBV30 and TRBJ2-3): SQTIHQWPATLVQPVGSPLSLECTVEGTSNPNLYWYRQAAGRGLQLLFYSVGIGQISSEVPQNLSASRPQDRQFILSSKKLLLSDSGFYLCAWSVLAVPDTQYFGPGTRLTVL.

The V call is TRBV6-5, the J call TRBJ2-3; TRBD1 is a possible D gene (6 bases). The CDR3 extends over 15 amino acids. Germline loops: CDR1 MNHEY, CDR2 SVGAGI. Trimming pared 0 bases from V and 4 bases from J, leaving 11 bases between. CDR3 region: CASSYSATGPDTQYF. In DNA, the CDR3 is TGTGCCAGCAGTTACTCCGCAACAGGGCCAGATACGCAGTATTTT.

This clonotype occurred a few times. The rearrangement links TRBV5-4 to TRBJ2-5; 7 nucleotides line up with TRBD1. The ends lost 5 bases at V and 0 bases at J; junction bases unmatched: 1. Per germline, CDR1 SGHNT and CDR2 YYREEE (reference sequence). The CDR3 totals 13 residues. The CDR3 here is CASRTGDQETQYF. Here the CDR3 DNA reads TGTGCCAGCAGAACAGGGGACCAAGAGACCCAGTACTTC.

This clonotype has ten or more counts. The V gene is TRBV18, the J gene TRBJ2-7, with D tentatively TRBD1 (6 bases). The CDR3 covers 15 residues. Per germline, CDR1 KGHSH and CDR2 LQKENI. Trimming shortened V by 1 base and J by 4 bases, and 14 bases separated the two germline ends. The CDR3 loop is CASSPLQGRIYEQYV. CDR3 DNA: TGTGCCAGCTCACCACTCCAGGGGCGTATATACGAGCAGTACGTC.

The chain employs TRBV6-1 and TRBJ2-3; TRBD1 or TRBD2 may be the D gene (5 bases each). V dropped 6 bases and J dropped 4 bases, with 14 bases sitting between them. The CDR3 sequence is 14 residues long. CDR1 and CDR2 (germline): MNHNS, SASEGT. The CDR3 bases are TGTGCCAGCAGCCTAGAGGGGCGCGCAGATACGCAGTATTTT. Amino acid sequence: CASSLEGRADTQYF.

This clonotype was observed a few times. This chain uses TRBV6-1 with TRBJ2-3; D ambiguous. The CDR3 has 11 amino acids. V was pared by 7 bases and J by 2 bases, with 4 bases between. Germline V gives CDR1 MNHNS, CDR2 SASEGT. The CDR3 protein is CASTTTDTQYF. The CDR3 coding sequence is TGTGCCAGCACTACCACAGATACGCAGTATTTT.

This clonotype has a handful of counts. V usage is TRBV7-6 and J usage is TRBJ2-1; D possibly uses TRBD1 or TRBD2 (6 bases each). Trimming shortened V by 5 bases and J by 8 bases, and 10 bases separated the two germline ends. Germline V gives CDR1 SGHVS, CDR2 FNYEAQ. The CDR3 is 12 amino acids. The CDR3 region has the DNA TGTGCCAGCAGCCCCGGGGGCTATGAGCAGTTCTTC. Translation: CASSPGGYEQFF.

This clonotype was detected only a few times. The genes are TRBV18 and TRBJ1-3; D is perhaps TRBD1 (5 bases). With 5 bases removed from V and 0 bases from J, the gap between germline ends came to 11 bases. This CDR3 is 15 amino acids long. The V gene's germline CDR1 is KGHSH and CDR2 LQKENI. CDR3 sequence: CASSTGPNSGNTIYF. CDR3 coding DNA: TGTGCCAGCTCAACGGGACCCAACTCTGGAAACACCATATATTTT.

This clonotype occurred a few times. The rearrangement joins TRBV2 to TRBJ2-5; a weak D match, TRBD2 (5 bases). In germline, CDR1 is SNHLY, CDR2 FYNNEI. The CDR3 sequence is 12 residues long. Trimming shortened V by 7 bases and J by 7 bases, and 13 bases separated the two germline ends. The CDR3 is CASMRVPGTQYF. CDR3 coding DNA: TGTGCCAGCATGAGGGTCCCGGGGACCCAGTACTTC.

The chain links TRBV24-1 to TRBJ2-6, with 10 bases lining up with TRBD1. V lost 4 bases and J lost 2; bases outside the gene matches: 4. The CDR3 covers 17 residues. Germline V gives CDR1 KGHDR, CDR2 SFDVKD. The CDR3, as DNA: TGTGCCACCAGTGAGGCCGGGACAGGGGCTGGGGCCAACGTCCTGACTTTC. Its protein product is CATSEAGTGAGANVLTF.

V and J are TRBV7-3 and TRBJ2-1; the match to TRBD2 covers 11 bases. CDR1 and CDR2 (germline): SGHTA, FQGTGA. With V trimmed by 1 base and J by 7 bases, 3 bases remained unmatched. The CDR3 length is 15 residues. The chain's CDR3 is CASSLRLAGGNEQFF. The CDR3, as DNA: TGTGCCAGCAGCTTAAGATTAGCGGGGGGGAATGAGCAGTTCTTC.

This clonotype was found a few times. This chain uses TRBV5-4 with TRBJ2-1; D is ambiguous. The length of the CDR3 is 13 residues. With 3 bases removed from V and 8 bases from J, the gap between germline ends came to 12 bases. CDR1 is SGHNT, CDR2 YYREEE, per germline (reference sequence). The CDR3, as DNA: TGTGCCAGCAGCTCTATGCTAGAGGATGAGCAGTTCTTC. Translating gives CASSSMLEDEQFF.

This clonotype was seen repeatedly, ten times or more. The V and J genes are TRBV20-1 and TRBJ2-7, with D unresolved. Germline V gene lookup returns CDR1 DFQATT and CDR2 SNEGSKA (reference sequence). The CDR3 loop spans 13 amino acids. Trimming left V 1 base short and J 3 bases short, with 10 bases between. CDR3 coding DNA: TGCAGTGCTAGAGTAGGGCGGAGCTACGAGCAGTACGTC. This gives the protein CSARVGRSYEQYV.

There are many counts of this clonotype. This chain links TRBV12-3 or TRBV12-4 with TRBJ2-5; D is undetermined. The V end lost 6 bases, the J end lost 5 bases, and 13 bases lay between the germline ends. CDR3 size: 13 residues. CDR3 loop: CASSWIVGETQYF. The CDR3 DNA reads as TGTGCCAGCAGCTGGATCGTCGGGGAGACCCAGTACTTC.

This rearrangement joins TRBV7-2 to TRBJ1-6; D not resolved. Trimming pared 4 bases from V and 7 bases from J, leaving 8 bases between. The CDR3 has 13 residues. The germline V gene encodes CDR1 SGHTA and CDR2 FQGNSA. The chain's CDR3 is CASSSRWNSPLHF. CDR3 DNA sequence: TGTGCCAGCAGCTCTAGGTGGAATTCACCCCTCCACTTT.

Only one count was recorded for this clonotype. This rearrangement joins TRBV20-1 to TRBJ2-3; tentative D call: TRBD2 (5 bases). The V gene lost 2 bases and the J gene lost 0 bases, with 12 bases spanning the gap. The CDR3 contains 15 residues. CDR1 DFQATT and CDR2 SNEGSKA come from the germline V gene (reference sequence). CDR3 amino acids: CSARTLGRSTDTQYF. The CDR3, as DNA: TGCAGTGCTAGAACTTTGGGGAGAAGCACAGATACGCAGTATTTT.

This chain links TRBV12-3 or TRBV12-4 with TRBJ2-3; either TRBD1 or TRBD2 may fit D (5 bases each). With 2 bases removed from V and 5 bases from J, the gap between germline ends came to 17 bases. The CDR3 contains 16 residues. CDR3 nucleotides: TGTGCCAGCAGTTTATCCCGGGGCTCCATTTTAGATACGCAGTATTTT. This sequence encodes CASSLSRGSILDTQYF.